The 25 T cell receptor beta chains presented below share a single source sample, sequenced in a study of shared clonotypes between healthy human individuals. TCRdb's copy holds only in-frame clones and misses some; the assay was immunoSEQ multiplex PCR. In the table there are around 1.1 million clones, roughly 80% of which are singletons. Sequencing used memory CD4+ T cells from PBMCs. Subset meaning: CD45RA-negative fraction. The receptors derive from a man aged 18-30 years in good health. Some clones in this sample may be carry-over from other donors' samples.

This chain connects TRBV10-2 to TRBJ2-1; TRBD2 agrees at 13 bases. Germline trimming cut 6 bases from V and 8 bases from J; bases unmatched to any gene: 4. Germline loops: CDR1 WSHSY, CDR2 SAAADI. The CDR3 runs 14 residues. CDR3 amino acids: CASRGLAGVYEQFF. In DNA form, the CDR3 reads TGCGCCAGCAGAGGACTAGCGGGAGTTTATGAGCAGTTCTTC.

The gene calls are TRBV5-6 and TRBJ2-1; 7 bases are shared with TRBD2. J gave up 2 bases and V 5 bases, and 10 bases lay outside the gene matches. The V gene's germline CDR1 is SGHDT and CDR2 YYEEEE. The CDR3 is 16 amino acids. This chain's CDR3 is CASRGLASGTYNEQFF. For the CDR3, the DNA is TGTGCCAGCAGGGGGTTGGCTAGCGGTACCTACAATGAGCAGTTCTTC. The whole variable domain, filled in from reference TRBV5-6 and TRBJ2-1, reads DAGVTQSPTHLIKTRGQQVTLRCSPKSGHDTVSWYQQALGQGPQFIFQYYEEEERQRGNFPDRFSGHQFPNYSSELNVNALLLGDSALYLCASRGLASGTYNEQFFGPGTRLTVL.

This rearrangement joins TRBV29-1 to TRBJ1-1; 7 bases match TRBD1. The junction had 7 bases not matched to a gene; V was cut back by 0 bases and J by 3 bases. CDR1 is SQVTM and CDR2 is ANQGSEA in the germline V gene. The CDR3 is 15 residues long. This chain's CDR3 is CSVEDPQGVYTEAFF. In DNA, the CDR3 is TGCAGCGTTGAAGATCCGCAGGGGGTGTACACTGAAGCTTTCTTT.

The chain links TRBV6-6 to TRBJ2-3, with D maybe TRBD2 (5 bases). The V end was cut by 0 bases, the J end by 4 bases, with 14 bases between. The CDR3 runs 16 residues. CDR1 is MNHNY and CDR2 is SVGAGI in the germline V gene (reference sequence). In nucleotides, the CDR3 is TGTGCCAGCAGTTACTCATACGGGGTTTTTCCAGATACGCAGTATTTT. Protein product: CASSYSYGVFPDTQYF.

In this sample, this clone turned up once. This chain connects TRBV30 to TRBJ2-1; 10 nucleotides align to TRBD2. This CDR3 is 15 amino acids long. The germline V gene encodes CDR1 GTSNPN and CDR2 SVGIG (reference sequence). The junction had 3 bases not matched to a gene; V was cut back by 3 bases and J by 1 base. CDR3 loop: CAWRTTSGSYNEQFF. Here the CDR3 DNA reads TGTGCCTGGAGGACGACTAGCGGGTCCTACAATGAGCAGTTCTTC.

The gene calls are TRBV5-1 and TRBJ2-1; the match to TRBD2 covers 10 bases. The V segment lost 4 bases and the J segment 7 bases; nucleotides outside the gene matches: 8. This CDR3 comprises 15 residues. Germline V gene lookup returns CDR1 SGHRS and CDR2 YFSETQ. The CDR3 bases are TGCGCCAGCAGCGCTACCGGGACTAGCGCTAATGAGCAGTTCTTC. Amino acid sequence: CASSATGTSANEQFF.

This clone was found a few times. The chain couples TRBV30 to TRBJ1-2, with a possible D match to TRBD1 (5 bases). Germline CDR1 and CDR2: GTSNPN and SVGIG (reference sequence). CDR3 length: 13 amino acids. V gave up 1 base and J gave up 3 bases, with 9 bases separating them. The CDR3 region is CAWSEQGDYGYTF. The CDR3, as DNA: TGTGCCTGGAGTGAGCAGGGAGACTATGGCTACACCTTC.

The CDR3 DNA sequence: TGTGCCAGCAGCTTCGCAAGGGCTAGTGGTTCCCACGAGCAGTACTTC. As protein: CASSFARASGSHEQYF. This sequence joins TRBV7-2 and TRBJ2-7; D uncertain. The length of the CDR3 is 16 residues. V shed 3 bases and J shed 5 bases, with 20 bases lying between them. The germline gives CDR1 SGHTA, CDR2 FQGNSA. Full variable domain (remainder filled in from reference TRBV7-2 and TRBJ2-7): GAGVSQSPSNKVTEKGKDVELRCDPISGHTALYWYRQSLGQGLEFLIYFQGNSAPDKSGLPSDRFSAERTGGSVSTLTIQRTQQEDSAVYLCASSFARASGSHEQYFGPGTRLTVT.

The chain couples TRBV18 to TRBJ2-1; the D is unclear. Trimming removed 3 bases from V and 8 bases from J, with 23 bases in between. Germline loops: CDR1 KGHSH, CDR2 LQKENI. This CDR3 contains 17 residues. CDR3 residues: CASSPWLGSPKIDEQFF. CDR3 DNA: TGTGCCAGCTCACCGTGGTTAGGGTCCCCGAAAATCGATGAGCAGTTCTTC.

The chain carries TRBV14 and TRBJ2-7; no reliable D call. Per germline, CDR1 SGHDN and CDR2 FVKESK. V dropped 4 bases and J dropped 3 bases, with 10 bases sitting between them. The CDR3 has 13 amino acids. The CDR3: CASSPGYYYEQYF. Written as DNA, the CDR3 is TGTGCCAGCAGCCCGGGCTACTACTACGAGCAGTACTTC.

This clone was detected only a few times. The same CDR3 also results from other DNA sequences found in this sample. The V gene is TRBV5-5, the J gene TRBJ1-2; D unresolved. Germline V CDR1 and CDR2: SGHKS, YYEKEE (reference sequence). This CDR3 spans 15 amino acids. Trimming removed 1 base at V and 4 bases at J, with 14 bases between. In DNA, the CDR3 is TGTGCCAGCAGCTTGTCGGGGTTTTGGCTCTATGGCTACACCTTC. It specifies CASSLSGFWLYGYTF.

The chain has TRBV7-8 and TRBJ2-7; 12 bases map to TRBD1. Germline V gives CDR1 SGHVS, CDR2 FQNEAQ. This CDR3 is built from 17 residues. Germline trimming cut 0 bases from V and 5 bases from J; bases unmatched to any gene: 8. The CDR3 protein is CASSLAPLGQGAHEQYF. CDR3 nucleotides: TGTGCCAGCAGCTTAGCACCACTGGGACAGGGGGCGCACGAGCAGTACTTC.

This clone was detected only a few times. The rearrangement uses TRBV2 and TRBJ2-7; the D is unclear. Per germline, CDR1 SNHLY and CDR2 FYNNEI. Between the trimmed V and J ends, which lost 7 bases and 4 bases, there was a span of 5 bases. The CDR3 is 10 amino acids. CDR3 nucleotides: TGTGCCAGCAAGGAATACGAGCAGTACTTC. It specifies CASKEYEQYF.

This chain connects TRBV7-9 to TRBJ1-4; no firm D call. CDR3 length equals 15 residues. V was cut by 0 bases and J by 7 bases, with 12 bases left in between. Germline loops: CDR1 SEHNR, CDR2 FQNEAQ (reference sequence). CDR3 residues: CASSLAQAVGEKLFF. CDR3 nucleotides: TGTGCCAGCAGCTTAGCTCAGGCGGTTGGTGAAAAACTGTTTTTT.

This chain connects TRBV7-4 to TRBJ2-7; 7 bases agree with TRBD1. The J segment lost 0 bases and the V segment lost 3 bases, leaving 5 bases of the junction unmatched. Germline V gives CDR1 SGHVT, CDR2 SQSDAQ. This CDR3 region has 15 residues. CDR3 protein: CASSFRDSRSYEQYF. The CDR3 DNA is TGTGCCAGCAGCTTCCGGGACAGTCGCTCCTACGAGCAGTACTTC.

The chain combines TRBV5-1 with TRBJ2-2; D call uncertain. V gave up 4 bases and J gave up 6 bases, with 13 bases separating them. CDR1 and CDR2 from the germline V gene are SGHRS and YFSETQ. The CDR3 is 14 amino acids. The CDR3 DNA reads TGCGCCAGCAGCCCAGACGGAGCCCCCGGGGAGCTGTTTTTT. Encoded protein: CASSPDGAPGELFF.

This sequence joins TRBV21-1 and TRBJ2-1; the table's D gene call, TRBD1, was not cross checked with the DNA. TRBV21-1 is shown as a pseudogene. The CDR3 loop spans 17 amino acids. CDR3 region: CASSKWALRDSYNEQFF. CDR3 nucleotide sequence: TGTGCCAGCAGCAAATGGGCACTCCGAGACTCCTACAATGAGCAGTTCTTC.

This clone came up a few times. The chain carries TRBV30 and TRBJ1-1; D gene unclear. The V gene's germline CDR1 is GTSNPN and CDR2 SVGIG (reference sequence). The CDR3 runs 11 residues. V gave up 7 bases and J gave up 0 bases, with 6 bases separating them. In nucleotides, the CDR3 is TGTGCCTACCAGGTGAACACTGAAGCTTTCTTT. This encodes CAYQVNTEAFF.

Worth noting for this clone: This CDR3 is also generated by other DNA sequences in the sample. The V gene is TRBV6-5, the J gene TRBJ2-7; D is uncertain. Trimming took 4 bases from V and 3 from J, leaving 4 bases between them. Germline V gene data show CDR1 as MNHEY and CDR2 as SVGAGI. This CDR3 contains 11 residues. The CDR3 here is CASSSNYEQYF. In DNA form, the CDR3 reads TGTGCCAGCAGTTCGAACTACGAGCAGTACTTC.

The chain links TRBV21-1 to TRBJ2-6; the table's TRBD2 call for D was not verified on the DNA. TRBV21-1 is an annotated pseudogene. This CDR3 is 17 amino acids long. The DNA of the CDR3 is TGTGCCAGCACGCCCGGACCGGGAAGCTCTGGGGCCAACGTCCTGACTTTC. Residues: CASTPGPGSSGANVLTF.

The chain has TRBV18 and TRBJ1-1; a weak D match, TRBD1 (5 bases). The CDR3 is 16 amino acids. CDR1 is KGHSH, CDR2 LQKENI, per germline. Trimming took 0 bases from V and 4 from J, leaving 15 bases between them. The CDR3 DNA follows: TGTGCCAGCTCACCACCTAGGGCCCAGGGTATCACTGAAGCTTTCTTT. This sequence encodes CASSPPRAQGITEAFF.

The chain carries TRBV7-9 and TRBJ2-2, with TRBD2 matching over 13 bases. Germline V lookup: CDR1 SEHNR, CDR2 FQNEAQ (reference sequence). V gave up 5 bases and J gave up 7 bases; unmatched junction bases: 10. The CDR3 runs 17 residues. Here the CDR3 DNA reads TGTGCCAGCAGCCCCGGGACTAGCGGGATGAAGGACGGGGAGCTGTTTTTT. Residues: CASSPGTSGMKDGELFF.

The chain has TRBV5-6 and TRBJ2-5, with TRBD1 matching 7 bases. From germline, CDR1 is SGHDT and CDR2 YYEEEE. This CDR3 has 15 amino acids. V lost 7 bases to trimming and J lost 1 base; unmatched junction nucleotides: 10. CDR3 nucleotides: TGTGCCAGCGGCGCCCTGACAGGGACCCAAGAGACCCAGTACTTC. Translation: CASGALTGTQETQYF.

Concerning this clone: A much larger clone lies one base from this, so it may be a read error. This sample also contains other DNA sequences that code for the same CDR3. J is TRBJ2-2 and V is TRBV5-1; D not certain. Trimming cost V 0 bases and J 6 bases, with 6 bases left between them. CDR1 and CDR2 from the germline V gene are SGHRS and YFSETQ. This CDR3 contains 13 residues. In DNA, the CDR3 is TGCGCCAGCAGCTTGGCCCCCCCCGGGGAGCTGTTTTTT. The encoded protein is CASSLAPPGELFF. Full variable domain (outside the CDR3, taken from reference TRBV5-1 and TRBJ2-2): KAGVTQTPRYLIKTRGQQVTLSCSPISGHRSVSWYQQTPGQGLQFLFEYFSETQRNKGNFPGRFSGRQFSNSRSEMNVSTLELGDSALYLCASSLAPPGELFFGEGSRLTVL.

V gene TRBV7-9 combines with J gene TRBJ2-3; D might be TRBD1 or TRBD2, each matching 5 bases. V lost 4 bases and J 4 bases, leaving 21 bases between the germline ends. This CDR3 region has 17 residues. Germline-derived CDR1 and CDR2 are SEHNR and FQNEAQ (reference sequence). CDR3 nucleotides: TGTGCCAGCAGCTCCGCCCCGGGGCGGAAGAACGCAGATACGCAGTATTTT. It codes for CASSSAPGRKNADTQYF.